What follows are 18 T cell receptor beta chains derived from one specimen sequenced in a study of T cell changes during pregnancy in multiple sclerosis. The assay was immunoSEQ multiplex PCR, and TCRdb's table has in-frame clones only and misses some. Of roughly 75,000 clones listed, approximately 90% are singletons. The specimen was peripheral blood, collected before pregnancy. The source of these receptors is a female donor with multiple sclerosis, enrolled in a pregnancy study.

The chain joins TRBV27 to TRBJ1-1; the D is unclear. The CDR3 sequence is 16 residues long. The germline V gene encodes CDR1 MNHEY and CDR2 SMNVEV (reference sequence). Trimming shortened V by 1 base and J by 1 base, and 13 bases separated the two germline ends. The CDR3 nucleotides are TGTGCCAGCAGTTTATTCTTCATCGGGGAGAACACTGAAGCTTTCTTT. It translates to CASSLFFIGENTEAFF.

This chain connects TRBV7-2 to TRBJ1-2; D possibly corresponds to TRBD1 (5 bases). This CDR3 has 14 amino acids. V lost 5 bases to trimming and J lost 4 bases, with 14 bases between them. From germline, CDR1 is SGHTA and CDR2 FQGNSA. In DNA, the CDR3 is TGTGCCAGCAGCCGCGGGGGTAGCGGCTATGGCTACACCTTC. Its protein product is CASSRGGSGYGYTF.

CDR3 protein: CASSWPGAGGGANVLTF. The CDR3 region has the DNA TGTGCCAGCAGTTGGCCCGGGGCCGGGGGTGGGGCCAACGTCCTGACTTTC. The chain uses TRBV28 and TRBJ2-6; D possibly corresponds to TRBD2 (6 bases). CDR3 length: 17 residues. V was cut by 4 bases and J by 3 bases, with 16 bases left in between. The germline V gene encodes CDR1 MDHEN and CDR2 SYDVKM.

This chain joins TRBV11-1 and TRBJ1-2; the D gene is possibly TRBD1 (6 bases). Germline CDR1 and CDR2: SGHAT and FQDESV (reference sequence). The CDR3 has 14 residues. V was shortened by 2 bases and J by 2 bases, with 9 bases between the two germline ends. CDR3 loop: CASSLRTANYGYTF. DNA of the CDR3: TGTGCCAGCAGCTTACGGACAGCCAACTATGGCTACACCTTC.

This clone has only one observation. The CDR3 sequence: CASTTASTGLSGANVLTF. CDR3 nucleotides: TGTGCCAGTACTACGGCCTCGACAGGGTTGTCTGGGGCCAACGTCCTGACTTTC. This chain links TRBV19 with TRBJ2-6, with TRBD1 identical over 7 bases. CDR3 length: 18 amino acids. V was pared by 7 bases and J by 1 base, with 13 bases of the junction left unmatched. Germline V gives CDR1 LNHDA, CDR2 SQIVND (reference sequence).

V usage is TRBV5-1 and J usage is TRBJ1-1; no reliable D call. The CDR3 totals 13 residues. In germline, CDR1 is SGHRS, CDR2 YFSETQ. The ends were cut back, 6 bases at V and 2 bases at J, with 11 bases in the middle. The CDR3 bases are TGCGCCAGCACCGTAGATCCCAACACTGAAGCTTTCTTT. Its protein is CASTVDPNTEAFF.

The chain combines TRBV6-5 with TRBJ1-2; D perhaps matches TRBD1 (5 bases). The CDR3 is made up of 14 amino acids. V lost 6 bases to trimming and J lost 0 bases, with 11 bases between them. From germline, CDR1 is MNHEY and CDR2 SVGAGI. In nucleotides, the CDR3 is TGTGCCAGCAGCCGCGACAGTTCTAACTATGGCTACACCTTC. Protein sequence: CASSRDSSNYGYTF.

With respect to this clone: The germline gene is not matched at one end of the junction; a read error may be the cause. The DNA for the CDR3 is TGTGCTAGTAGCGGGGCCTACGAGCAGTACTTC. It translates to CASSGAYEQYF. The V call is TRBV19, the J call TRBJ2-7; TRBD2 agrees at 8 bases. CDR3 length equals 11 residues. Germline-derived CDR1 and CDR2 are LNHDA and SQIVND (reference sequence).

The chain uses TRBV2 and TRBJ1-2; no definite D call. Germline CDR1 SNHLY, CDR2 FYNNEI. This CDR3 spans 13 amino acids. Trimming took 8 bases from V and 1 from J, leaving 11 bases between them. CDR3 region: CASRRGLNYGYTF. CDR3 bases: TGTGCCAGCCGCCGTGGCCTTAACTATGGCTACACCTTC.

The rearrangement links TRBV5-1 to TRBJ2-5; 8 bases map to TRBD1. V lost 4 bases to trimming and J lost 1 base; unmatched junction nucleotides: 6. The CDR3 contains 15 residues. From germline, CDR1 is SGHRS and CDR2 YFSETQ. CDR3 DNA sequence: TGCGCCAGCAGCAGGTGGCAGGGGGCCCAAGAGACCCAGTACTTC. This translates into CASSRWQGAQETQYF.

This clone showed up just once. This sequence joins TRBV19 and TRBJ1-1; D is ambiguous. The CDR3 extends over 15 amino acids. Trimming took off 5 bases at V and 5 bases at J, with 18 bases between the two ends. CDR1 is LNHDA, CDR2 SQIVND, per germline (reference sequence). CDR3 sequence (DNA): TGTGCCAGTAGTCCCGTAGCAGAGATTGTAACTGAAGCTTTCTTT. This gives the protein CASSPVAEIVTEAFF.

This clone was seen a few times. The rearrangement joins TRBV6-6 to TRBJ1-5; D call uncertain. The germline V and J ends were trimmed by 4 bases and 5 bases, with 6 bases remaining between them. The CDR3 spans 12 residues. Germline loops: CDR1 MNHNY, CDR2 SVGAGI (reference sequence). The CDR3 spells CASSSRDQPQHF. The CDR3 region has the DNA TGTGCCAGCAGTTCCCGAGATCAGCCCCAGCATTTT.

The chain recombines TRBV7-9 with TRBJ2-3; 7 nucleotides match TRBD2. Trimming removed 2 bases from V and 2 bases from J; junction bases left unmatched: 4. Germline-derived CDR1 and CDR2 are SEHNR and FQNEAQ (reference sequence). This CDR3 is built from 15 residues. The CDR3 sequence is CASSLTGGNTDTQYF. CDR3 sequence (DNA): TGTGCCAGCAGCTTAACGGGGGGAAACACAGATACGCAGTATTTT.

The chain links TRBV9 to TRBJ1-1; 9 bases map to TRBD1. V gave up 4 bases and J gave up 6 bases; unmatched junction bases: 7. The CDR3 consists of 14 residues. Germline V gives CDR1 SGDLS, CDR2 YYNGEE. The chain's CDR3 is CASSLGQGRPEAFF. The CDR3 DNA reads as TGTGCCAGCAGCCTGGGACAGGGTAGGCCTGAAGCTTTCTTT.

This clone was detected a few times. J is TRBJ1-1 and V is TRBV2; D not resolved. V was cut by 11 bases and J by 1 base, with 8 bases left in between. The CDR3 consists of 11 residues. Germline CDR1 SNHLY, CDR2 FYNNEI. The chain's CDR3 is CAGRENTEAFF. The CDR3 region has the DNA TGTGCCGGCCGGGAGAACACTGAAGCTTTCTTT.

This clone was picked up a small number of times. J is TRBJ1-5 and V is TRBV6-1; D is possibly TRBD1 (6 bases). V was cut by 1 base and J by 4 bases, with 11 bases left in between. There are 15 residues in the CDR3. Germline V gene lookup returns CDR1 MNHNS and CDR2 SASEGT. The chain's CDR3 is CASSEEGGGNQPQHF. The CDR3 DNA sequence: TGTGCCAGCAGTGAAGAGGGAGGGGGGAATCAGCCCCAGCATTTT.

As DNA, the CDR3 is TGTGCCAGCAGCAACAACAGCACTAATGAAAAACTGTTTTTT. Protein sequence: CASSNNSTNEKLFF. The rearrangement uses TRBV21-1 and TRBJ1-4; no check of the table's D call, TRBD1, against the DNA was made. TRBV21-1 counts as a pseudogene. This CDR3 region has 14 residues.

The V call is TRBV18, the J call TRBJ1-2; TRBD1 matches 9 bases. CDR3 length equals 16 residues. The V gene end was trimmed by 3 bases and the J gene end by 2 bases; junction bases not matched to a gene: 7. The germline V gene encodes CDR1 KGHSH and CDR2 LQKENI. The CDR3 DNA reads TGTGCCAGCTCACCCACGATAGGACAGGGGAACTATGGCTACACCTTC. Its protein is CASSPTIGQGNYGYTF.